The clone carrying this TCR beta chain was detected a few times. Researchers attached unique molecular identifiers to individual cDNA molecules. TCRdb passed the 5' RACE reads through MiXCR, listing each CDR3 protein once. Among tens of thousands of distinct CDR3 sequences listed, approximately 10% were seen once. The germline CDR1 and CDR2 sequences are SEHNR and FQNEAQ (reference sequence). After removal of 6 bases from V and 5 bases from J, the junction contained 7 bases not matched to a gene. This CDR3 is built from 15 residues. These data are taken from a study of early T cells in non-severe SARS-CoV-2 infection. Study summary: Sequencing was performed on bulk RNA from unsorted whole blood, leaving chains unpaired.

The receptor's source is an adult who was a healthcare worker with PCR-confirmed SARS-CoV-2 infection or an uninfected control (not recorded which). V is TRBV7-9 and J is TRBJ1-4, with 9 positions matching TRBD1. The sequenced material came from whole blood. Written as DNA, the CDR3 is TGTGCCAGCAGTGGGGACAGGGAGGTGAATGAAAAACTGTTTTTT. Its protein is CASSGDREVNEKLFF.